This TCR beta chain emerged from a study of cytomegalovirus exposure and HLA in healthy donors. The study's findings and limits: Most CMV-associated TCR beta chains were later found to appear HLA-restricted.

Germline assignment: CDR1 SEHNR and CDR2 FQNEAQ (reference sequence). J lost 2 bases, V lost 1 base, and 1 base had no gene match. The length of the CDR3 is 17 residues. The primer mix had 60 Vbeta and 13 Jbeta primers. Assay used: immunoSEQ multiplex PCR; TCRdb lists only in-frame clones, some missing. The sample shows 95,000 to 120,000 clones, about four fifths of them seen only once. On this clone itself: The antigen is unknown.

The sequence was collected from a woman aged 18-35 years in good health and CMV-seronegative. Sequencing was carried out using PBMCs. This chain links TRBV7-9 with TRBJ2-1, with 14 bases lining up with TRBD2. CDR3 amino acids: CASSLVTSGRAYNEQFF. In DNA form, the CDR3 reads TGTGCCAGCAGCTTAGTGACTAGCGGGAGGGCCTACAATGAGCAGTTCTTC. The complete variable domain, with remaining parts taken from reference TRBV7-9 and TRBJ2-1, reads DTGVSQNPRHKITKRGQNVTFRCDPISEHNRLYWYRQTLGQGPEFLTYFQNEAQLEKSRLLSDRFSAERPKGSFSTLEIQRTEQGDSAMYLCASSLVTSGRAYNEQFFGPGTRLTVL.